The 23 T cell receptor beta chains presented below share a single source sample, sequenced in a study of OX40 agonist ivuxolimab in advanced cancers. TCRdb's copy holds only in-frame clones and misses some; the assay was immunoSEQ multiplex PCR. This table has 95,000 to 150,000 clones, less than 95% appearing once. The material sequenced was CD4+ or CD8+ T cells sorted from blood, taken in a trial of the OX40 agonist ivuxolimab. Receptors originate from an adult with an advanced solid tumor such as melanoma, head and neck, liver or kidney cancer.

This clone was counted once. Here the CDR3 DNA reads TGTGCCAGCAGCTTCCGTCGTTCGACCACTGAAGCTTTCTTT. Its translation: CASSFRRSTTEAFF. V is TRBV11-2 and J is TRBJ1-1; the D is unclear. V lost 3 bases, J lost 4 bases, and 12 bases lay in between. The CDR3 is 14 amino acids. Germline values: CDR1 SGHAT, CDR2 FQNNGV.

The chain couples TRBV28 to TRBJ2-1; 8 nucleotides match TRBD1. Looked up from germline, CDR1 is MDHEN and CDR2 is SYDVKM. The CDR3 extends over 15 amino acids. The junction had 9 bases not matched to a gene; V was cut back by 6 bases and J by 5 bases. The CDR3 nucleotides are TGTGCCAGCAGAGTATTCGGACAGGGTCACAATGAGCAGTTCTTC. Translated: CASRVFGQGHNEQFF.

Here the CDR3 DNA reads TGTGCCAGCAGTTACTCGACTCCTGTTTTGAGTGGCTACACCTTC. It translates to CASSYSTPVLSGYTF. The chain combines TRBV6-6 with TRBJ1-2; D unresolved. Between the trimmed V and J ends, which lost 0 bases and 7 bases, there was a span of 15 bases. The CDR3 has 15 residues. The germline gives CDR1 MNHNY, CDR2 SVGAGI (reference sequence).

A single count supports this clone. V gene TRBV28 combines with J gene TRBJ2-1; D possibly matches TRBD1 or TRBD2 (7 bases each). The germline V gene encodes CDR1 MDHEN and CDR2 SYDVKM. Trimming stripped 6 bases from V and 4 bases from J, with 16 bases between. This CDR3 spans 15 amino acids. CDR3 residues: CASRSGGGGYNEQFF. CDR3 bases: TGTGCCAGCAGATCAGGGGGAGGGGGATACAATGAGCAGTTCTTC. Using reference TRBV28 and TRBJ2-1 for the parts outside the CDR3, the full variable domain is DVKVTQSSRYLVKRTGEKVFLECVQDMDHENMFWYRQDPGLGLRLIYFSYDVKMKEKGDIPEGYSVSREKKERFSLILESASTNQTSMYLCASRSGGGGYNEQFFGPGTRLTVL.

The V call is TRBV2, the J call TRBJ1-2; D possibly corresponds to TRBD1 (5 bases). CDR1 SNHLY and CDR2 FYNNEI come from the germline V gene. The CDR3 length is 13 residues. The ends were cut back, 3 bases at V and 5 bases at J, with 10 bases in the middle. This CDR3 is CASSEFGGYGYTF. CDR3 bases: TGTGCCAGCAGTGAGTTCGGGGGATATGGCTACACCTTC.

Remarks on this clone: A junction boundary mismatches the germline segment, possibly from a read error. V is TRBV5-1 and J is TRBJ1-2; 7 bases fit TRBD1. Looked up from germline, CDR1 is SGHRS and CDR2 is YFSETQ. CDR3 length equals 15 residues. CDR3 in DNA: TGCGCCAGCAACTTGGATGGATGGACAGGATCTGGCTACACCTTC. This sequence encodes CASNLDGWTGSGYTF. Drawing the rest from reference TRBV5-1 and TRBJ1-2, the complete variable domain is KAGVTQTPRYLIKTRGQQVTLSCSPISGHRSVSWYQQTPGQGLQFLFEYFSETQRNKGNFPGRFSGRQFSNSRSEMNVSTLELGDSALYLCASNLDGWTGSGYTFGSGTRLTVV.

The chain uses TRBV19 and TRBJ1-4; 8 positions agree with TRBD1. J lost 10 bases, V lost 2 bases, and 9 bases had no gene match. Germline V lookup: CDR1 LNHDA, CDR2 SQIVND (reference sequence). This CDR3 contains 15 residues. The CDR3 region is CASSISQGAHGKLFF. The CDR3 DNA reads as TGTGCCAGTAGTATATCGCAGGGGGCGCATGGAAAACTGTTTTTT.

The count of this clone is one. The genes are TRBV5-8 and TRBJ1-3, with D tentatively TRBD1 (6 bases). V was pared by 0 bases and J by 0 bases, with 10 bases between. The CDR3 spans 16 residues. Looked up from germline, CDR1 is SGHTS and CDR2 is YDEGEE. As DNA, the CDR3 is TGTGCCAGCAGCTTGGGGGACACACACTCTGGAAACACCATATATTTT. Protein product: CASSLGDTHSGNTIYF.

V and J are TRBV14 and TRBJ2-1; 9 nucleotides align to TRBD2. The trim removed 4 bases at V and 8 bases at J, leaving 9 bases unmatched. CDR1 is SGHDN and CDR2 is FVKESK in the germline V gene. The length of the CDR3 is 15 residues. CDR3: CASSRLAGSFHEQFF. For the CDR3, the DNA is TGTGCCAGCAGCCGTCTAGCGGGGTCGTTCCATGAGCAGTTCTTC.

The chain links TRBV5-6 to TRBJ1-1; no clear D. CDR3 length: 18 amino acids. Germline V gives CDR1 SGHDT, CDR2 YYEEEE. With 1 base removed from V and 1 base from J, the gap between germline ends came to 20 bases. For the CDR3, the DNA is TGTGCCAGCAGCTTGTGGGTAGGAGCTGGAGGTTGGAACACTGAAGCTTTCTTT. Residues: CASSLWVGAGGWNTEAFF.

This chain joins TRBV28 and TRBJ2-7; 8 nucleotides agree with TRBD1. There are 13 residues in the CDR3. Germline V gene data show CDR1 as MDHEN and CDR2 as SYDVKM. The J segment lost 3 bases and the V segment lost 8 bases, leaving 6 bases of the junction unmatched. This CDR3 is CASLQGQGYEQYF. The CDR3 bases are TGTGCCAGCCTACAAGGACAGGGCTACGAGCAGTACTTC.

V is TRBV14 and J is TRBJ2-1; 13 nucleotides align to TRBD2. This CDR3 has 16 amino acids. Per germline, CDR1 SGHDN and CDR2 FVKESK. Trimming at V came to 5 bases and at J to 7 bases, leaving 8 bases not matched to a gene. The chain's CDR3 is CASSDPGTSGINEQFF. The CDR3 DNA follows: TGTGCCAGCAGCGATCCCGGGACTAGCGGGATAAATGAGCAGTTCTTC.

The chain uses TRBV11-2 and TRBJ1-1; D is unresolved. Per the germline V gene, CDR1 is SGHAT and CDR2 is FQNNGV. CDR3 length equals 15 residues. V shed 6 bases and J shed 6 bases, with 20 bases lying between them. CDR3 nucleotide sequence: TGTGCCAGCAGAGGCCGGGAGACTAATATCGCTGAAGCTTTCTTT. This gives the protein CASRGRETNIAEAFF.

This chain joins TRBV28 and TRBJ1-2, with 8 nucleotides matching TRBD1. The germline CDR1 and CDR2 sequences are MDHEN and SYDVKM. The CDR3 contains 17 residues. Trimming cost V 6 bases and J 4 bases; bases outside gene matches: 16. The CDR3 is CASRIAWTGSNPYGYTF. CDR3 bases: TGTGCCAGCAGGATCGCGTGGACAGGGTCAAACCCCTATGGCTACACCTTC.

CDR3 protein: CAISESLGTSYNEQFF. CDR3 DNA sequence: TGTGCCATCAGTGAGTCTCTTGGTACCTCCTACAATGAGCAGTTCTTC. The chain is built from TRBV10-3 and TRBJ2-1; D is ambiguous. V lost 0 bases and J lost 0, with 9 bases in between. Germline V gene data show CDR1 as ENHRY and CDR2 as SYGVKD. The CDR3 loop spans 16 amino acids.

This chain uses TRBV6-1 with TRBJ1-2, with 7 bases identical to TRBD1. Germline trimming cut 3 bases from V and 8 bases from J; bases unmatched to any gene: 15. This CDR3 comprises 16 residues. The germline V gene encodes CDR1 MNHNS and CDR2 SASEGT. CDR3 sequence reads: CASSEPARGIGEGYTF. In DNA, the CDR3 is TGTGCCAGCAGTGAGCCGGCCAGGGGGATAGGTGAGGGCTACACCTTC.

The rearrangement joins TRBV5-1 to TRBJ1-1; D unresolved. Germline CDR1 SGHRS, CDR2 YFSETQ. Trimming took off 2 bases at V and 1 base at J, with 9 bases between the two ends. The CDR3 has 14 residues. The CDR3 sequence is CASSFNRGNTEAFF. The CDR3 DNA reads as TGCGCCAGCAGCTTTAACAGAGGGAACACTGAAGCTTTCTTT. Looking up the rest from reference TRBV5-1 and TRBJ1-1 gives the full variable domain: KAGVTQTPRYLIKTRGQQVTLSCSPISGHRSVSWYQQTPGQGLQFLFEYFSETQRNKGNFPGRFSGRQFSNSRSEMNVSTLELGDSALYLCASSFNRGNTEAFFGQGTRLTVV.

The chain has TRBV28 and TRBJ1-4; D is perhaps TRBD1 (5 bases). There are 14 residues in the CDR3. Germline CDR1 reads MDHEN; CDR2 reads SYDVKM. Deletions cut 7 bases from V and 8 bases from J, with 17 bases between. The CDR3 loop is CASTLGTLGEKLFF. CDR3 DNA sequence: TGTGCCAGCACTTTGGGGACCCTCGGGGAAAAACTGTTTTTT.

The genes are TRBV7-9 and TRBJ1-3, with unresolved D. There are 11 residues in the CDR3. CDR1 is SEHNR, CDR2 FQNEAQ, per germline (reference sequence). Deletions cut 1 base from V and 7 bases from J, with 2 bases between. CDR3 in amino acids: CASSLDNTIYF. CDR3 sequence (DNA): TGTGCCAGCAGCTTAGACAACACCATATATTTT.

V gene TRBV29-1 combines with J gene TRBJ2-7; no clear D. Trimming shortened V by 3 bases and J by 0 bases, and 12 bases separated the two germline ends. Per germline, CDR1 SQVTM and CDR2 ANQGSEA. CDR3 length: 14 residues. CDR3 DNA sequence: TGCAGCGTTGACGGCGGCCCCGGCTCCTACGAGCAGTACTTC. It specifies CSVDGGPGSYEQYF.

The CDR3 bases are TGCGCCAGCAGCTTGGCCCGGCAGGGTAGGGGGCAGTACTTC. Protein product: CASSLARQGRGQYF. The chain has TRBV5-1 and TRBJ2-7; D is possibly TRBD1 (5 bases). V was cut by 0 bases and J by 9 bases, with 16 bases left in between. This CDR3 has 14 residues. Germline assignment: CDR1 SGHRS and CDR2 YFSETQ.

The sample holds one count of this clone. The V call is TRBV14, the J call TRBJ2-7, with D uncertain. Deletions cut 4 bases from V and 0 bases from J, with 10 bases between. CDR1 and CDR2 from the germline V gene are SGHDN and FVKESK. CDR3 length: 14 amino acids. CDR3 nucleotide sequence: TGTGCCAGCAGCCCCCGACACGGCTCCTACGAGCAGTACTTC. It specifies CASSPRHGSYEQYF.

This sequence joins TRBV18 and TRBJ1-4; D call uncertain. Germline V gives CDR1 KGHSH, CDR2 LQKENI. Trimming took 3 bases from V and 3 from J, leaving 20 bases between them. CDR3 length equals 18 residues. The CDR3 region is CASSPPGSPGSANEKLFF. In nucleotides, the CDR3 is TGTGCCAGCTCACCTCCCGGGAGCCCCGGATCGGCTAATGAAAAACTGTTTTTT.